This section outlines one TCR beta chain sequence together with its context. Its antigen is unidentified. The data belong to a study of T cells in Graves' hyperthyroidism and ophthalmopathy. Whole-study findings and limits: Stable hyperthyroidism was separated from ophthalmopathy by a model based on 13 V-J features. Ophthalmopathy onset followed model prediction by a median approximately seven months.

The PBMCs were taken from around 9.1 ml of fresh peripheral blood. TCR beta CDR3 regions were amplified from RNA. TCR CDR3 regions were first amplified by RT-PCR with HTBI primers. TCRdb re-called the multiplex PCR reads with MiXCR, one entry per CDR3 protein. The sample contains 380,000 or so distinct CDR3 sequences, 14% of which appear only once. This CDR3 is built from 15 residues. In germline, CDR1 is SQVTM, CDR2 ANQGSEA. The V and J ends lost 5 bases and 0 bases, in that order; junction bases with no gene match: 6. What was sequenced was blood. The sequence was obtained from a woman under 40 with Graves' hyperthyroidism. V and J are TRBV29-1 and TRBJ1-3; 8 nucleotides match TRBD1. The CDR3 here is CSVQDRAYSGNTIYF. CDR3 in DNA: TGCAGCGTTCAGGACAGGGCTTACTCTGGAAACACCATATATTTT.